This TCR beta chain was sequenced for a study of OX40 agonist ivuxolimab in advanced cancers. Turning to the study itself: People who had prior anti-PD-1, anti-PD-L1 or anti-CTLA-4 therapy could take part, and 35% to 50% had some.

TCRdb keeps only in-frame clones here, not all; method: immunoSEQ multiplex PCR. The data contain around 70,000 clones, roughly 87% of them seen just once; the ten biggest clones take up about 0.57%. Regarding this clone: What it binds is unknown.

Trimming took off 3 bases at V and 5 bases at J, with 12 bases between the two ends. This CDR3 has 14 residues. The germline gives CDR1 LNHDA, CDR2 SQIVND (reference sequence). Findings of the study overall: With doses of 0.1-3.0 mg/kg, partial responders showed among the lowest clonal expansion.

The chain uses TRBV19 and TRBJ2-3, with a possible D match to TRBD1 (5 bases). The clonotype comes from an adult with an advanced solid tumor such as melanoma, head and neck, liver or kidney cancer. The sample was CD4+ or CD8+ T cells sorted from blood, taken in a trial of the OX40 agonist ivuxolimab. In DNA, the CDR3 is TGTGCCAGTAGTATTGAAGGGGTACTAGATACGCAGTATTTT. It yields the protein CASSIEGVLDTQYF.